Presented here are 19 T cell receptor beta chains from one specimen sequenced in a study of naive and memory T cell subsets. General study points: Especially in CD8 cells, naive repertoires contained a few larger clonotypes, possibly CD45RA-re-expressing memory cells.

The antigens of these receptors remain unknown. Both TRBC1 and TRBC2 were covered by a beta constant-region primer of two equimolar oligonucleotides. Ligated cDNA was amplified by four rounds of PCR with nested alpha and beta constant-region primers and SP2. TCRdb itself ran the UMI-ligation and nested PCR reads through MiXCR, one entry per CDR3 protein. The data show tens of thousands of distinct CDR3 sequences, about 11% seen once. Sequencing used naive CD4+ T cells from blood. These receptors came from a human donor in good health.

V gene TRBV29-1 combines with J gene TRBJ2-1, with 10 bases that match TRBD2. The CDR3 runs to 15 residues. V shed 4 bases and J 8 bases; nucleotides not matched to a gene: 11. Germline V gene lookup returns CDR1 SQVTM and CDR2 ANQGSEA. The CDR3 region is CSVGVAGGPVDEQFF. As DNA, the CDR3 is TGCAGCGTTGGAGTAGCGGGGGGCCCTGTCGATGAGCAGTTCTTC.

This clonotype was seen more than once but under ten times. This chain joins TRBV29-1 and TRBJ2-7, with D tentatively TRBD2 (6 bases). In germline, CDR1 is SQVTM, CDR2 ANQGSEA. There are 10 residues in the CDR3. V lost 5 bases, J lost 6 bases, and 8 bases lay in between. CDR3 region: CSVRDSEQYF. DNA for the CDR3: TGCAGCGTTCGGGACTCCGAGCAGTACTTC.

In its sample, this clonotype was seen a few times. The chain uses TRBV20-1 and TRBJ1-5; D ambiguous. The germline CDR1 and CDR2 sequences are DFQATT and SNEGSKA (reference sequence). The V end was cut by 3 bases, the J end by 0 bases, with 6 bases between. The CDR3 totals 13 residues. CDR3 sequence (DNA): TGCAGTGCTAGCCAAAATAGCAATCAGCCCCAGCATTTT. Translation: CSASQNSNQPQHF.

This clonotype was recorded many times. The rearrangement joins TRBV6-2 or TRBV6-3 to TRBJ2-2, with no clear D. The germline gives CDR1 MNHEY, CDR2 SVGEGT. V was clipped by 3 bases and J by 7 bases, with 9 bases between them. This CDR3 is built from 13 residues. As DNA, the CDR3 is TGTGCCAGCAGTTATACCGGTTTCGGGGAGCTGTTTTTT. Residues: CASSYTGFGELFF.

The rearrangement joins TRBV7-9 to TRBJ1-5; D may be TRBD1 (6 bases). V lost 0 bases and J 1 base, leaving 13 bases between the germline ends. CDR1 and CDR2 from the germline V gene are SEHNR and FQNEAQ (reference sequence). The CDR3 consists of 17 residues. CDR3 in DNA: TGTGCCAGCAGCTTAGCGCCCGCAGGGGTGAGCAATCAGCCCCAGCATTTT. It yields the protein CASSLAPAGVSNQPQHF.

This chain connects TRBV7-2 to TRBJ2-2, with D perhaps matching TRBD1 or TRBD2 (5 bases each). V lost 8 bases and J lost 4, with 17 bases in between. Germline CDR1 reads SGHTA; CDR2 reads FQGNSA. This CDR3 has 15 residues. The CDR3 region has the DNA TGTGCCAGCGTCCCAAGTGGGACCTTCACCGGGGAGCTGTTTTTT. Its translation: CASVPSGTFTGELFF.

The J gene is TRBJ2-1, the V gene TRBV12-3 or TRBV12-4; TRBD1 agrees at 7 bases. V lost 7 bases to trimming and J lost 4 bases; unmatched junction nucleotides: 1. CDR3 length: 12 amino acids. DNA of the CDR3: TGTGCCAGCACCAGGGGGTACAATGAGCAGTTCTTC. This translates into CASTRGYNEQFF.

This clonotype was recorded a few times. The chain employs TRBV20-1 and TRBJ2-7; the match to TRBD1 covers 7 bases. From germline, CDR1 is DFQATT and CDR2 SNEGSKA (reference sequence). V dropped 1 base and J dropped 6; count of bases not matched to a gene: 3. This CDR3 is 12 amino acids long. The CDR3 protein is CSARVPGGEQYF. DNA of the CDR3: TGCAGTGCTAGAGTCCCAGGGGGCGAGCAGTACTTC.

This rearrangement joins TRBV7-2 to TRBJ1-2; possible D gene TRBD1, 6 bases. Germline CDR1 SGHTA, CDR2 FQGNSA. Trimming took off 3 bases at V and 8 bases at J, with 13 bases between the two ends. The CDR3 has 13 amino acids. The CDR3 bases are TGTGCCAGCAGCTTTACAGGGCCTCGGGGCTACACCTTC. Translation: CASSFTGPRGYTF.

J is TRBJ2-7 and V is TRBV7-2; the D gene is possibly TRBD2 (5 bases). CDR3 length: 14 residues. Germline-derived CDR1 and CDR2 are SGHTA and FQGNSA. V was shortened by 5 bases and J by 2 bases, with 13 bases between the two germline ends. CDR3 amino acids: CASSRGSVAYEQYF. The CDR3 DNA is TGTGCCAGCAGCCGAGGGTCCGTCGCCTACGAGCAGTACTTC.

This chain connects TRBV7-9 to TRBJ2-1; tentative D call: TRBD1 (5 bases). V lost 5 bases and J lost 9, with 14 bases in between. Germline V CDR1 and CDR2: SEHNR, FQNEAQ (reference sequence). The CDR3 has 13 amino acids. CDR3 amino acids: CASSLQEWSEQFF. DNA of the CDR3: TGTGCCAGCAGCCTACAGGAGTGGAGTGAGCAGTTCTTC. Together with reference TRBV7-9 and TRBJ2-1, the CDR3 gives the full variable domain: DTGVSQNPRHKITKRGQNVTFRCDPISEHNRLYWYRQTLGQGPEFLTYFQNEAQLEKSRLLSDRFSAERPKGSFSTLEIQRTEQGDSAMYLCASSLQEWSEQFFGPGTRLTVL.

This clonotype occurred a few times. CDR3 sequence reads: CASSLAERQGQVIAGYTSQETQYF. The CDR3 DNA sequence: TGTGCCAGCAGCTTGGCGGAGAGACAGGGTCAAGTAATAGCGGGATACACATCTCAAGAGACCCAGTACTTC. This chain joins TRBV5-4 and TRBJ2-5, with a possible D match to TRBD2 (8 bases). This CDR3 spans 24 amino acids. CDR1 is SGHNT and CDR2 is YYREEE in the germline V gene (reference sequence). V shed 0 bases and J shed 2 bases, with 38 bases lying between them.

This clonotype was counted between two and nine times. V and J are TRBV7-2 and TRBJ1-2; TRBD1 is a possible D gene (6 bases). There are 16 residues in the CDR3. V was clipped by 1 base and J by 2 bases, with 14 bases between them. Germline V CDR1 and CDR2: SGHTA, FQGNSA. The CDR3 loop is CASSLDGRQGNYGYTF. CDR3 in DNA: TGTGCCAGCAGCTTAGACGGTCGGCAGGGGAACTATGGCTACACCTTC.

This clonotype was seen ten or more times. This chain connects TRBV5-1 to TRBJ2-3; D remains unclear. Germline V gene data show CDR1 as SGHRS and CDR2 as YFSETQ. The CDR3 runs 13 residues. V shed 3 bases and J shed 7 bases, with 12 bases lying between them. For the CDR3, the DNA is TGCGCCAGCAGCTCACTGAACACTTATACGCAGTATTTT. This gives the protein CASSSLNTYTQYF. The variable domain in full, with the rest retrieved from reference TRBV5-1 and TRBJ2-3, is KAGVTQTPRYLIKTRGQQVTLSCSPISGHRSVSWYQQTPGQGLQFLFEYFSETQRNKGNFPGRFSGRQFSNSRSEMNVSTLELGDSALYLCASSSLNTYTQYFGPGTRLTVL.

V and J are TRBV7-2 and TRBJ2-2; D is possibly TRBD2 (7 bases). Per germline, CDR1 SGHTA and CDR2 FQGNSA. Trimming cost V 1 base and J 7 bases, with 16 bases left between them. The CDR3 is made up of 16 amino acids. CDR3: CASSLVHGLGGGELFF. CDR3 DNA: TGTGCCAGCAGCTTAGTTCACGGACTAGGGGGCGGGGAGCTGTTTTTT.

This clonotype was detected a few times. V gene TRBV20-1 combines with J gene TRBJ1-5, with unresolved D. Looked up from germline, CDR1 is DFQATT and CDR2 is SNEGSKA (reference sequence). The CDR3 is 15 residues long. The germline V and J ends were trimmed by 2 bases and 5 bases, with 16 bases remaining between them. The CDR3 loop is CSARTLGSNDQPQHF. CDR3 sequence (DNA): TGCAGTGCTAGAACGTTGGGGTCGAACGATCAGCCCCAGCATTTT.

This chain joins TRBV28 and TRBJ1-5; no reliable D call. The CDR3 is made up of 11 amino acids. Trimming stripped 5 bases from V and 5 bases from J, with 4 bases between. The germline V gene has CDR1 MDHEN and CDR2 SYDVKM. CDR3 in DNA: TGTGCCAGCAGTAGATATCAGCCCCAGCATTTT. Its translation: CASSRYQPQHF.

J is TRBJ1-5 and V is TRBV6-1; 8 bases line up with TRBD1. After removal of 4 bases from V and 5 bases from J, the junction contained 7 bases not matched to a gene. The CDR3 contains 15 residues. Germline values: CDR1 MNHNS, CDR2 SASEGT. The CDR3 protein is CASSGDRGGDQPQHF. The CDR3 DNA sequence: TGTGCCAGCAGTGGCGACAGGGGAGGGGATCAGCCCCAGCATTTT.

This clonotype was counted between two and nine times. This chain links TRBV27 with TRBJ1-1, with a weak D call TRBD1 (6 bases). There are 16 residues in the CDR3. V was cut by 3 bases and J by 7 bases, with 21 bases left in between. CDR1 MNHEY and CDR2 SMNVEV come from the germline V gene (reference sequence). The CDR3: CASSLSDRRHWGEAFF. The CDR3 DNA follows: TGTGCCAGCAGTTTGAGCGACAGGCGTCATTGGGGTGAAGCTTTCTTT.